This T cell receptor beta chain is from a study of CD8 T cells in Susac syndrome. Points from the study as a whole: That the number of individuals in its TCR sequencing and HLA analysis was relatively small was acknowledged by the study.

The T cells that were sequenced for TCR beta were CD8+ and CD4+ cells from blood. TEMRA cells were FACS-enriched and CD8+ and CD4+ T cells negatively isolated. A word on this clonotype: Its specificity is not known.

Reverse transcription of roughly 0.5 to 1 ug RNA used random hexamers. The immunoSEQ assay covered 54 Vbeta and 13 Jbeta segments for CDR3. Each CDR3 protein is one row after TCRdb ran MiXCR on the immunoSEQ multiplex PCR reads. The sample shows 300,000 to 350,000 distinct CDR3 sequences, 92% of them seen only once. This CDR3 contains 16 residues. The germline CDR1 and CDR2 sequences are KGHSH and LQKENI. V shed 3 bases and J shed 0 bases, with 14 bases lying between them. The source is a human donor with multiple sclerosis. Sequenced: CD4+ T cells from PBMCs. The chain is built from TRBV18 and TRBJ1-2; D might be TRBD1 (6 bases). CDR3 DNA sequence: TGTGCCAGCTCACCGGCAGGGGTTCGGGCTAACTATGGCTACACCTTC. This gives the protein CASSPAGVRANYGYTF.